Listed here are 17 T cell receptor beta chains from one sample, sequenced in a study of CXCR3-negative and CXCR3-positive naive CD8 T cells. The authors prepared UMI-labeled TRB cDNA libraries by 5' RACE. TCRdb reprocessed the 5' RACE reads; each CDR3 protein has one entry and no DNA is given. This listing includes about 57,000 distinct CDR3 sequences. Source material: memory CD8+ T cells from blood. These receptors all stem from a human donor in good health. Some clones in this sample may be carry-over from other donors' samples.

Here the CDR3 reads CASSRGLADYEQYF. The rearrangement joins TRBV4-3 to TRBJ2-7. Germline CDR1 and CDR2: LGHNA and YSLEER. This CDR3 spans 14 amino acids.

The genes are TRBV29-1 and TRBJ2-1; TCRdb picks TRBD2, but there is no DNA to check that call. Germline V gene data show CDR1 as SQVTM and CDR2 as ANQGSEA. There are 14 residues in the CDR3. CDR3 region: CSVETSGGAYEQFF.

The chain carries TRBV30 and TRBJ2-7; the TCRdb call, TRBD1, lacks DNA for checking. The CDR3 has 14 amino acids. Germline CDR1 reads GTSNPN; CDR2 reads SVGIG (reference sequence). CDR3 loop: CAWRADSNSYEQYF.

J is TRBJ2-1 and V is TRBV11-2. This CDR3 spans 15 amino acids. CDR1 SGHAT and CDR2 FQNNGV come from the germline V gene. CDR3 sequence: CASSLDPSVSYEQYF.

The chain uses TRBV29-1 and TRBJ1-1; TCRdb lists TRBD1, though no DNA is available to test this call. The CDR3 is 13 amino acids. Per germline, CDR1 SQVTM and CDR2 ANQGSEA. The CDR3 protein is CSVEAPGETEAFF. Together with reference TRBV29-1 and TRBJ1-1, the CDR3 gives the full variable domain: SAVISQKPSRDICQRGTSLTIQCQVDSQVTMMFWYRQQPGQSLTLIATANQGSEATYESGFVIDKFPISRPNLTFSTLTVSNMSPEDSSIYLCSVEAPGETEAFFGQGTRLTVV.

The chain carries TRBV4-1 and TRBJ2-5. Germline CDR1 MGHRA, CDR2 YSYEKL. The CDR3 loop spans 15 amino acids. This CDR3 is CASSQALSRGEGQYF.

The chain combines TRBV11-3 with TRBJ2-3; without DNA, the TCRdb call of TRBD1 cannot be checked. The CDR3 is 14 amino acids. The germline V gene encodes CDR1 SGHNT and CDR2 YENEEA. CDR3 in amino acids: CASTRDRAPDTQYF.

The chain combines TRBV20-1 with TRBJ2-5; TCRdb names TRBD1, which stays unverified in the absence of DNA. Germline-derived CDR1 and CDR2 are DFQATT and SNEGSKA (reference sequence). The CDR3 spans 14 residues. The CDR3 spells CSARVGGGRETQYF.

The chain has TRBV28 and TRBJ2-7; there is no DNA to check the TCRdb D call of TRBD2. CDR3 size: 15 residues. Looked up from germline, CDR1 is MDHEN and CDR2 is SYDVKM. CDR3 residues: CASSLREDSPYEQYF.

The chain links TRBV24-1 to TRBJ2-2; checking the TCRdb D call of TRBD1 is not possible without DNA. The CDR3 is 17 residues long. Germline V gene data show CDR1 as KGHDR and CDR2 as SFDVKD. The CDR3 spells CATSDPRTGPNTGELFF.

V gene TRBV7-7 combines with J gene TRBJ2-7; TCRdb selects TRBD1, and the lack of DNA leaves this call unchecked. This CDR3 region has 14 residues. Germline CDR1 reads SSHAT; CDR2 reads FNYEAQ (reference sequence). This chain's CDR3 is CASSLGGAPYEQYF.

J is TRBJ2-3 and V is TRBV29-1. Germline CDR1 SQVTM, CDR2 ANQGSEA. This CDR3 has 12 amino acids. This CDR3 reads CSVVASTDTQYF.

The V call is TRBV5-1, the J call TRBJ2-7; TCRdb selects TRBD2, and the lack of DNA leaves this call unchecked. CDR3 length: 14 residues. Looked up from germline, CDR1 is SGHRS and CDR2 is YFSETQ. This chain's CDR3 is CASSLGGQLYEQYF.

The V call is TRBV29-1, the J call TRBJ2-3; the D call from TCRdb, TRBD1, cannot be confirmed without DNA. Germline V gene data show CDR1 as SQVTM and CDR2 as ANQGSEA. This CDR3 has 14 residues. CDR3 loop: CSVGGGQGTDTQYF.

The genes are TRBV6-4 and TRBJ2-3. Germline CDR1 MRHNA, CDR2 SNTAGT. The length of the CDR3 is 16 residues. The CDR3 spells CASSDMAVSSTDTQYF.

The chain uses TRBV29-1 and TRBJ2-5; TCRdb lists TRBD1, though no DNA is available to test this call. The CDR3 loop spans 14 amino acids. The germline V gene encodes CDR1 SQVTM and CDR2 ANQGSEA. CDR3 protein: CSVPGTVDQGTQYF.

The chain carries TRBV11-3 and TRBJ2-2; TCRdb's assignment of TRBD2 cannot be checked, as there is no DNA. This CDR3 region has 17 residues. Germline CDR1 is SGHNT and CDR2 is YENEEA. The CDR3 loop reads CASSLGGEGSTTGELFF.